These T cell receptor beta chains were read from a single sample in a study of cytotoxic CD8 clonotypes in ibrutinib-treated CLL. Method: immunoSEQ multiplex PCR; TCRdb's copy keeps in-frame clones and lacks some. The table lists approximately 210,000 clones, over 60% of them singletons. Material: PBMCs, obtained after 24 months of ibrutinib treatment. The receptors were sampled from a human donor with chronic lymphocytic leukemia. Each CDR3 is given with its conserved first and last residue. Each record gives: J gene, CDR3 length, V gene, CDR3 protein.

j_gene: TRBJ1-5; len: 12; v_gene: TRBV28; CDR3aa: CASMGGNQPQHF
j_gene: TRBJ2-7; len: 14; v_gene: TRBV4-2; CDR3aa: CASSLNLDGDEQYF
j_gene: TRBJ1-1; len: 14; v_gene: TRBV5-6; CDR3aa: CASSLWDRVTEAFF
j_gene: TRBJ2-3; len: 16; v_gene: TRBV11-3; CDR3aa: CASSSRGAGVVDTQYF
j_gene: TRBJ1-2; len: 14; v_gene: TRBV29-1; CDR3aa: CSVEDRMGGYGYTF
j_gene: TRBJ2-7; len: 18; v_gene: TRBV19; CDR3aa: CASSIDLASGTLPYEQYF
j_gene: TRBJ2-1; len: 16; v_gene: TRBV7-2; CDR3aa: CASSSNTLSSYNEQFF
j_gene: TRBJ1-3; len: 14; v_gene: TRBV2; CDR3aa: CASSVTGSGNTIYF
j_gene: TRBJ1-1; len: 12; v_gene: TRBV9; CDR3aa: CASSSGEREAFF
j_gene: TRBJ1-1; len: 16; v_gene: TRBV10-1; CDR3aa: CASSERTGEMNTEAFF
j_gene: TRBJ2-1; len: 11; v_gene: TRBV18; CDR3aa: CASSSTPPTIF
j_gene: TRBJ2-3; len: 14; v_gene: TRBV5-1; CDR3aa: CASSLGSHGDTQYF
j_gene: TRBJ1-2; len: 14; v_gene: TRBV27; CDR3aa: CASSLSYRYGGYTF
j_gene: TRBJ1-2; len: 15; v_gene: TRBV7-9; CDR3aa: CASSLALGRNYGYTF
j_gene: TRBJ2-1; len: 14; v_gene: TRBV15; CDR3aa: CATETRAGRDEQFF
j_gene: TRBJ2-1; len: 12; v_gene: TRBV30; CDR3aa: CAWSEEWREQFF
j_gene: TRBJ2-3; len: 15; v_gene: TRBV7-2; CDR3aa: CASSQTGESTDTQYF
j_gene: TRBJ2-7; len: 13; v_gene: TRBV6-5; CDR3aa: CATRLAGGYEQYF
j_gene: TRBJ2-1; len: 16; v_gene: TRBV30; CDR3aa: CAWTRGFRLMDNEQFF
j_gene: TRBJ1-1; len: 15; v_gene: TRBV14; CDR3aa: CASSHLGQGSTEAFF
j_gene: TRBJ1-1; len: 16; v_gene: TRBV18; CDR3aa: CASSPLTGSMNTEAFF
j_gene: TRBJ1-3; len: 16; v_gene: TRBV4-2; CDR3aa: CASSQIERRPGNTIYF
j_gene: TRBJ1-2; len: 18; v_gene: TRBV7-9; CDR3aa: CASSPLRAGAFINYGYTF
j_gene: TRBJ2-5; len: 13; v_gene: TRBV2; CDR3aa: CASSMSSGETQYF
j_gene: TRBJ1-2; len: 14; v_gene: TRBV5-4; CDR3aa: CASSLGAVQGGYTF
j_gene: TRBJ1-5; len: 14; v_gene: TRBV10-2; CDR3aa: CASRPGYSNQPQHF
j_gene: TRBJ2-1; len: 17; v_gene: TRBV7-6; CDR3aa: CASSRNIPGLASNEQFF
j_gene: TRBJ2-1; len: 13; v_gene: TRBV5-1; CDR3aa: CASSLPRLVEQFF
j_gene: TRBJ2-1; len: 17; v_gene: TRBV29-1; CDR3aa: CSVGGLSSGRAGNEQFF
j_gene: TRBJ1-5; len: 13; v_gene: TRBV4-3; CDR3aa: CASSQDSGRPQHF
j_gene: TRBJ2-3; len: 13; v_gene: TRBV27; CDR3aa: CASSFSPRSTQYF
j_gene: TRBJ1-2; len: 14; v_gene: TRBV5-1; CDR3aa: CASSSTGEDYGYTF
j_gene: TRBJ1-5; len: 15; v_gene: TRBV27; CDR3aa: CASRATGGLGQPQHF
j_gene: TRBJ1-1; len: 13; v_gene: TRBV5-1; CDR3aa: CASKTGSNTEAFF
j_gene: TRBJ2-1; len: 14; v_gene: TRBV30; CDR3aa: CAWSAYGLSIEQFF
j_gene: TRBJ1-3; len: 16; v_gene: TRBV5-1; CDR3aa: CASSLGQGAYGNTIYF